What follows describes a single T cell receptor beta chain. The antigen remains unidentified. This entry comes from a study of cytomegalovirus exposure and HLA in healthy donors. The PCR employed 60 Vbeta primers together with 13 Jbeta primers. Profiling relied on immunoSEQ multiplex PCR, and the TCRdb table lists in-frame clones only, not all of them. The table lists 100,000 to 150,000 clones, about 78% of them singletons. The germline V and J ends were trimmed by 4 bases and 0 bases, with 10 bases remaining between them. Germline CDR1 is WNHNN and CDR2 is SYGVQD (reference sequence). This CDR3 is 14 amino acids long. Study-level findings and limits: The study carried out a later analysis of TCR beta sequences. It associated roughly 17,000 of them with specific HLA alleles at a false discovery rate of 0.05. CMV serostatus was the only recorded immune exposure for donors. Highly shared sequence variants in one cluster were likely a sequencing artifact. Within a later analysis, the majority of CMV-associated TCR beta chains appeared HLA-restricted.

Sequences were obtained from PBMCs. V gene TRBV10-1 combines with J gene TRBJ2-7; TRBD2 might be the D (6 bases). The clonotype originates from a human donor in good health. The CDR3 is CASSVAVHSYEQYF. Written as DNA, the CDR3 is TGCGCCAGCAGTGTAGCGGTTCACTCCTACGAGCAGTACTTC.